The next 28 T cell receptor beta chains were all read from a single sample in a study of blood T cell repertoires in COVID-19. Profiled with immunoSEQ multiplex PCR; TCRdb holds only in-frame clones, not every one. The sample yields about 270,000 clones, just under 90% seen once. The specimen sequenced was PBMCs or T cells enriched from blood (not recorded which). These receptors originate from a woman in her sixties or seventies who had recovered from COVID-19.

The chain carries TRBV24-1 and TRBJ2-1; 11 positions match TRBD2. With 12 bases clipped from V and 4 bases from J, the junction kept 7 bases outside the gene matches. In germline, CDR1 is KGHDR, CDR2 SFDVKD. The CDR3 consists of 14 residues. The CDR3 nucleotides are TGTGCCTTCAGCAGGACTAGCGGGTACAATGAGCAGTTCTTC. Translation: CAFSRTSGYNEQFF.

The chain employs TRBV7-9 and TRBJ1-6; D is ambiguous. CDR1 and CDR2 from the germline V gene are SEHNR and FQNEAQ (reference sequence). The CDR3 runs 15 residues. V gave up 3 bases and J gave up 4 bases, with 10 bases separating them. The DNA of the CDR3 is TGTGCCAGCAGCTTCCATCCCCGGTATAATTCACCCCTCCACTTT. It encodes CASSFHPRYNSPLHF.

Written as DNA, the CDR3 is TGTGCCAGCAGCCTGGAAGGACTAGTTCCAACCTACGAGCAGTACTTC. It is translated as CASSLEGLVPTYEQYF. The chain couples TRBV13 to TRBJ2-7; 7 nucleotides line up with TRBD2. V dropped 5 bases and J dropped 2; count of bases not matched to a gene: 12. This CDR3 comprises 16 residues. The germline gives CDR1 PRHDT, CDR2 FYEKMQ (reference sequence).

The rearrangement joins TRBV30 to TRBJ2-7; 7 nucleotides agree with TRBD2. Germline loops: CDR1 GTSNPN, CDR2 SVGIG (reference sequence). Trimming removed 3 bases from V and 7 bases from J; junction bases left unmatched: 12. The CDR3 extends over 14 amino acids. The CDR3, as DNA: TGTGCCTGGAGCCTAATACCGAGAGCGGGGGAGCAGTACTTC. It specifies CAWSLIPRAGEQYF.

The V gene is TRBV2, the J gene TRBJ2-2, with 8 nucleotides matching TRBD1. Germline-derived CDR1 and CDR2 are SNHLY and FYNNEI. V dropped 8 bases and J dropped 2; count of bases not matched to a gene: 4. This CDR3 is built from 14 residues. The CDR3 is CASQTGVNTGELFF. In DNA form, the CDR3 reads TGTGCCAGCCAGACAGGGGTCAACACCGGGGAGCTGTTTTTT.

The rearrangement joins TRBV10-2 to TRBJ2-7, with 12 bases lining up with TRBD2. CDR1 is WSHSY and CDR2 is SAAADI in the germline V gene. Trimming removed 10 bases from V and 2 bases from J; junction bases left unmatched: 9. The CDR3 loop spans 15 amino acids. For the CDR3, the DNA is TGCGCCACCTCACTCGGACTAGCGGGAACCTACGAGCAGTACTTC. This gives the protein CATSLGLAGTYEQYF.

The rearrangement joins TRBV27 to TRBJ2-5; 7 bases are a match to TRBD2. Germline V gene sequence: CDR1 MNHEY, CDR2 SMNVEV (reference sequence). This CDR3 is built from 14 residues. Germline trimming cut 2 bases from V and 4 bases from J; bases unmatched to any gene: 4. In DNA form, the CDR3 reads TGTGCCAGCAGTTTAGGGGGGGGAGGAGAGACCCAGTACTTC. Residues: CASSLGGGGETQYF.

The rearrangement joins TRBV19 to TRBJ1-1; no definite D call. Germline V lookup: CDR1 LNHDA, CDR2 SQIVND (reference sequence). V was trimmed by 3 bases and J by 8 bases, leaving 13 bases between them. The CDR3 length is 13 residues. CDR3 in DNA: TGTGCCAGTAGTATCGGGGATCTACAAGAAGCTTTCTTT. Residues: CASSIGDLQEAFF.

The chain employs TRBV12-3 or TRBV12-4 and TRBJ2-2, with D possibly TRBD2 on 5 matching bases. The CDR3 is made up of 11 amino acids. V was cut by 9 bases and J by 10 bases, with 12 bases left in between. The CDR3 loop is CASTTEVELFF. The CDR3 DNA sequence: TGTGCCAGTACGACGGAGGTGGAGCTGTTTTTT.

This sequence joins TRBV30 and TRBJ1-2; D is undetermined. Germline-derived CDR1 and CDR2 are GTSNPN and SVGIG (reference sequence). The CDR3 runs to 13 residues. Trimming cost V 0 bases and J 7 bases, with 12 bases left between them. The CDR3 is CAWSVGRLGGYTF. The CDR3 DNA sequence: TGTGCCTGGAGTGTTGGGAGGTTGGGTGGCTACACCTTC. The variable domain in full, with the rest retrieved from reference TRBV30 and TRBJ1-2, is SQTIHQWPATLVQPVGSPLSLECTVEGTSNPNLYWYRQAAGRGLQLLFYSVGIGQISSEVPQNLSASRPQDRQFILSSKKLLLSDSGFYLCAWSVGRLGGYTFGSGTRLTVV.

As DNA, the CDR3 is TGTGCCAGCAGCCGGACACTGCAAGAGACCCAGTACTTC. As protein: CASSRTLQETQYF. This chain uses TRBV6-5 with TRBJ2-5; possible D gene TRBD1, 5 bases. Germline CDR1 MNHEY, CDR2 SVGAGI. V was pared by 6 bases and J by 2 bases, with 10 bases between. This CDR3 is built from 13 residues.

V and J are TRBV12-3 or TRBV12-4 and TRBJ1-1, with a possible D match to TRBD1 (5 bases). The V and J ends lost 6 bases and 6 bases respectively, with 14 bases between them. There are 13 residues in the CDR3. The CDR3 here is CASSRGSLPEAFF. CDR3 sequence (DNA): TGTGCCAGCAGCCGGGGGTCTCTCCCTGAAGCTTTCTTT.

The genes are TRBV28 and TRBJ1-5; TRBD1 matches at 7 bases. Germline loops: CDR1 MDHEN, CDR2 SYDVKM. V shed 6 bases and J 4 bases; nucleotides not matched to a gene: 6. The CDR3 has 14 residues. The CDR3 loop is CASSRQGPNQPQHF. CDR3 coding DNA: TGTGCCAGCAGCCGACAGGGCCCTAATCAGCCCCAGCATTTT.

The V gene is TRBV11-3, the J gene TRBJ2-4; D possibly corresponds to TRBD1 (5 bases). Trimming took 2 bases from V and 7 from J, leaving 12 bases between them. This CDR3 region has 14 residues. Germline-derived CDR1 and CDR2 are SGHNT and YENEEA. The CDR3 sequence is CASSLLAPGNIQYF. As DNA, the CDR3 is TGTGCCAGCAGCTTATTAGCCCCAGGGAACATTCAGTACTTC. Combining the CDR3 with reference TRBV11-3 and TRBJ2-4 gives the whole variable domain EAGVVQSPRYKIIEKKQPVAFWCNPISGHNTLYWYLQNLGQGPELLIRYENEEAVDDSQLPKDRFSAERLKGVDSTLKIQPAELGDSAVYLCASSLLAPGNIQYFGAGTRLSVL.

The chain combines TRBV12-3 or TRBV12-4 with TRBJ2-1, with TRBD2 identical over 7 bases. The ends lost 7 bases at V and 7 bases at J; junction bases unmatched: 4. The CDR3 length is 12 residues. The CDR3 DNA sequence: TGTGCCAGCACGGGGGGAATTAATGAGCAGTTCTTC. It specifies CASTGGINEQFF.

This chain connects TRBV27 to TRBJ2-2; D gene ambiguous. With 3 bases removed from V and 8 bases from J, the gap between germline ends came to 10 bases. There are 13 residues in the CDR3. The germline V gene encodes CDR1 MNHEY and CDR2 SMNVEV (reference sequence). CDR3 sequence: CASSFRPFGELFF. In nucleotides, the CDR3 is TGTGCCAGCAGTTTCCGTCCCTTTGGGGAGCTGTTTTTT.

The chain is built from TRBV9 and TRBJ2-7, with 7 bases that match TRBD2. Germline V gene data show CDR1 as SGDLS and CDR2 as YYNGEE. The CDR3 contains 15 residues. Unmatched junction bases numbered 9, after V lost 3 bases and J lost 3 bases. The chain's CDR3 is CASSGEGQDHYEQYF. CDR3 bases: TGTGCCAGCAGCGGGGAGGGGCAGGATCACTACGAGCAGTACTTC.

V gene TRBV12-3 or TRBV12-4 combines with J gene TRBJ2-1, with TRBD2 matching over 12 bases. This CDR3 region has 13 residues. Trimming removed 7 bases from V and 15 bases from J; junction bases left unmatched: 10. The CDR3 DNA reads TGTGCCAGCACCCTGGGCCTAGCGGGAGGGCGGTTCTTC. Residues: CASTLGLAGGRFF.

V gene TRBV24-1 combines with J gene TRBJ2-1; maybe TRBD2 (6 bases). Germline lookup yields CDR1 KGHDR and CDR2 SFDVKD. The CDR3 is 14 amino acids. The V gene lost 3 bases and the J gene lost 5 bases, with 10 bases spanning the gap. CDR3 amino acids: CATSDPGVHNEQFF. The CDR3 DNA follows: TGTGCCACCAGTGATCCGGGAGTCCACAATGAGCAGTTCTTC.

The chain recombines TRBV19 with TRBJ2-1; 9 nucleotides line up with TRBD1. The CDR3 consists of 14 residues. Unmatched junction bases numbered 4, after V lost 5 bases and J lost 5 bases. The V gene's germline CDR1 is LNHDA and CDR2 SQIVND (reference sequence). The CDR3 region has the DNA TGTGCCAGTAGTCTACAGGGGGCCGACAATGAGCAGTTCTTC. It translates to CASSLQGADNEQFF.

The chain employs TRBV7-6 and TRBJ2-1, with 8 bases fitting TRBD2. The CDR3 is 16 amino acids. V dropped 1 base and J dropped 6; count of bases not matched to a gene: 8. In germline, CDR1 is SGHVS, CDR2 FNYEAQ. This CDR3 reads CASSLEVSGGPNEQFF. CDR3 coding DNA: TGTGCCAGCAGCTTAGAGGTTTCGGGAGGGCCCAATGAGCAGTTCTTC.

The V call is TRBV5-1, the J call TRBJ2-3, with 7 nucleotides matching TRBD1. This CDR3 has 14 amino acids. The V segment lost 6 bases and the J segment 5 bases; nucleotides outside the gene matches: 9. Germline values: CDR1 SGHRS, CDR2 YFSETQ. The CDR3 region has the DNA TGCGCCAGCATGGAAGGGGGCGCCGAAGATACGCAGTATTTT. Its translation is CASMEGGAEDTQYF.

This clone turned up a few times. V and J are TRBV11-2 and TRBJ2-5; D may be TRBD1 (6 bases). The length of the CDR3 is 13 residues. V dropped 2 bases and J dropped 5 bases, with 9 bases sitting between them. From germline, CDR1 is SGHAT and CDR2 FQNNGV. The DNA of the CDR3 is TGTGCCAGCAGCTTACACAGGGAGGAGACCCAGTACTTC. Its translation: CASSLHREETQYF.

The chain has TRBV7-3 and TRBJ2-5, with a tentative D call TRBD1 (6 bases). Germline CDR1 reads SGHTA; CDR2 reads FQGTGA. The CDR3 is 15 residues long. Trimming pared 5 bases from V and 5 bases from J, leaving 18 bases between. The DNA for the CDR3 is TGTGCCAGCAGCAACGGACAGCAAGTTTTGGAGACCCAGTACTTC. It encodes CASSNGQQVLETQYF.

The CDR3 DNA sequence: TGCAGCGTTGGTCCGAGCCAAGAGACCCAGTACTTC. Protein: CSVGPSQETQYF. This chain joins TRBV29-1 and TRBJ2-5; D is unresolved. The CDR3 covers 12 residues. The V gene's germline CDR1 is SQVTM and CDR2 ANQGSEA. Trimming removed 4 bases from V and 1 base from J, with 7 bases in between.

The V and J genes are TRBV7-9 and TRBJ1-4, with D possibly being TRBD1 (5 bases). V lost 2 bases and J lost 0, with 7 bases in between. CDR3 size: 15 residues. Germline CDR1 reads SEHNR; CDR2 reads FQNEAQ (reference sequence). This chain's CDR3 is CASSLRQTTNEKLFF. The CDR3 DNA sequence: TGTGCCAGCAGCTTACGACAGACAACTAATGAAAAACTGTTTTTT.

Here the CDR3 DNA reads TGTGCCAGCAGCCGACAGGGCTTGTCCTCCTACGAGCAGTACTTC. Amino acid sequence: CASSRQGLSSYEQYF. The chain carries TRBV5-4 and TRBJ2-7, with 7 bases fitting TRBD1. The V segment lost 4 bases and the J segment 0 bases; nucleotides outside the gene matches: 7. Germline values: CDR1 SGHNT, CDR2 YYREEE (reference sequence). The CDR3 runs 15 residues.

This clone appeared once. The chain links TRBV30 to TRBJ1-3; D gene uncertain. V lost 2 bases and J 4 bases, leaving 6 bases between the germline ends. Germline CDR1 GTSNPN, CDR2 SVGIG (reference sequence). The CDR3 totals 12 residues. The CDR3 region has the DNA TGTGCCTGGAGTTTTACAGGAAACACCATATATTTT. Translated, it gives CAWSFTGNTIYF.